These T cell receptor beta chains were read from a single sample in a study of T cells in Graves' hyperthyroidism and ophthalmopathy. TCRdb redid the calling of the multiplex PCR reads with MiXCR, one entry per CDR3 protein. The sample has 400,000 or so distinct CDR3 sequences, around 15% seen once. Sequencing was performed on blood. Receptors were obtained from a man in his forties or fifties with Graves' ophthalmopathy. Both conserved end residues are part of each CDR3. A D gene is named only where the DNA matches it firmly. For some rows the clone size is stated as once, few or many, or as a class when expanded; others skip it.

cdr3_aa cdr3_nt v_call clone_size d_call j_call
CASSLMTALEQFF TGTGCCAGCAGTTTAATGACAGCTCTTGAGCAGTTCTTC TRBV28 many . TRBJ2-1
CASSLSGTKILEQFF TGTGCCAGCAGCTTGTCGGGGACTAAGATTTTGGAGCAGTTCTTC TRBV5-8 many TRBD2 TRBJ2-1
CSAGPPRAASYEQYF TGCAGTGCTGGACCACCCCGGGCGGCGTCCTACGAGCAGTACTTC TRBV20-1 many . TRBJ2-7
CASSQKSGRVIGRHEQFF TGTGCCAGCAGCCAAAAGAGCGGGAGGGTAATCGGACGTCATGAGCAGTTCTTC TRBV14 . TRBD2 TRBJ2-1
CASSHQTGFDGAFF TGTGCCAGCAGCCACCAAACAGGGTTTGATGGGGCTTTCTTT TRBV14 . . TRBJ1-1
CASLGTGIWNTGELFF TGTGCCAGCCTCGGGACAGGGATTTGGAACACCGGGGAGCTGTTTTTT TRBV19 . TRBD1 TRBJ2-2
CASGGSWTDTQYF TGTGCCAGCGGGGGGAGTTGGACAGATACGCAGTATTTT TRBV7-9 few . TRBJ2-3
CASSIWGGGNEQYF TGCGCCAGCAGCATCTGGGGGGGGGGCAACGAGCAGTACTTC TRBV5-1 . . TRBJ2-7
CASSAGLADPEYF TGTGCCAGCAGTGCGGGACTAGCGGACCCGGAGTACTTC TRBV2 many TRBD2 TRBJ2-5
CSARDFADYGYTF TGCAGTGCTAGAGATTTTGCGGACTATGGCTACACCTTC TRBV20-1 many . TRBJ1-2
CASSPGGFGAFF TGTGCCAGCAGCCCTGGGGGTTTCGGGGCTTTCTTT TRBV11-3 many . TRBJ1-1
CASSIRVWETQYF TGTGCCAGTAGTATCAGGGTATGGGAGACCCAGTACTTC TRBV19 many . TRBJ2-5
CASSLAGTNTGELLF TGTGCCAGCAGCTTAGCCGGGACCAACACCGGGGAGCTGCTTTTT TRBV7-2 . . TRBJ2-2
CASSQGGLTNEQFF TGCGCCAGCAGCCAAGGAGGACTTACCAATGAGCAGTTCTTC TRBV4-1 . . TRBJ2-1
CASISRNIQYF TGTGCCAGCATAAGCAGGAACATTCAGTACTTC TRBV6-1 few . TRBJ2-4
CASSYSWDRGGEQYF TGTGCCAGCAGTTACTCGTGGGACAGGGGAGGGGAGCAGTACTTC TRBV6-5 many TRBD1 TRBJ2-7
CASKTDRMNTEAFF TGTGCCAGCAAAACCGACAGGATGAACACTGAAGCTTTCTTT TRBV12-3/TRBV12-4 many . TRBJ1-1
CAWSVYSGSTDTQYF TGTGCCTGGAGTGTATATAGCGGAAGCACAGATACGCAGTATTTT TRBV30 . . TRBJ2-3
CASLARISYNEQFF TGTGCCAGCCTCGCAAGAATCTCCTACAATGAGCAGTTCTTC TRBV2 many . TRBJ2-1
CASTRRTWPQETQYF TGTGCCAGTACCAGACGGACATGGCCTCAAGAGACCCAGTACTTC TRBV19 . . TRBJ2-5
CASSQRRDTGYTF TGTGCCAGCAGCCAGCGTCGCGATACTGGCTACACCTTC TRBV27 many . TRBJ1-2
CASSVVDRVTDTQYF TGTGCCAGCAGTGTTGTCGACAGGGTTACAGATACGCAGTATTTT TRBV6-1 many TRBD1 TRBJ2-3
CASSPARTTNTGELFF TGCGCCAGCAGCCCCGCGCGGACCACGAACACCGGGGAGCTGTTTTTT TRBV4-1 . . TRBJ2-2
CASSEALLGTGGHEQFF TGTGCCAGCAGTGAAGCGCTTCTGGGGACAGGGGGCCATGAGCAGTTCTTC TRBV6-1 many TRBD1 TRBJ2-1
CASSEQGRGPLHF TGTGCCAGCAGTGAACAGGGTCGGGGCCCCCTCCACTTT TRBV2 few . TRBJ1-6
CASSKRGSTDTQYF TGTGCCAGCAGCAAGCGGGGCAGCACAGATACGCAGTATTTT TRBV12-3/TRBV12-4 many TRBD2 TRBJ2-3
CASSVQPSGTSADTQYF TGTGCCAGCAGCGTGCAACCTAGCGGGACGAGCGCAGATACGCAGTATTTT TRBV9 few TRBD2 TRBJ2-3
CASSLRQGVSNAFF TGTGCCAGCAGTTTACGGCAGGGGGTCTCGAACGCTTTCTTT TRBV12-3/TRBV12-4 many TRBD1 TRBJ1-1
CASSRGQGVDGYTF TGTGCCAGCAGTCGGGGACAGGGGGTGGATGGCTACACCTTC TRBV12-3/TRBV12-4 few TRBD1 TRBJ1-2
CASSLYTTELPLYGYTF TGTGCCAGTAGTCTATACACGACGGAACTACCACTCTATGGCTACACCTTC TRBV19 few . TRBJ1-2
CASSFRAGRNEQFF TGTGCCAGCAGTTTCAGGGCGGGAAGGAATGAGCAGTTCTTC TRBV3-1 many . TRBJ2-1
CASSQELLAGGGSYNEQFF TGTGCCAGCAGCCAGGAATTACTAGCGGGAGGCGGGTCCTACAATGAGCAGTTCTTC TRBV3-1 many TRBD2 TRBJ2-1
CASSIPGSNTGELFF TGTGCCAGTAGTATTCCGGGATCGAACACCGGGGAGCTGTTTTTT TRBV19 . . TRBJ2-2
CASSLGGGRAHTGELFF TGTGCCAGCAGCTTAGGAGGCGGGAGGGCCCACACCGGGGAGCTGTTTTTT TRBV7-8 . TRBD2 TRBJ2-2
CSVDPSGITDTQYF TGCAGCGTTGATCCTAGCGGTATCACAGATACGCAGTATTTT TRBV29-1 many TRBD2 TRBJ2-3
CSTQLPSYNEQYF TGCAGTACCCAACTACCCTCCTACAATGAGCAGTACTTC TRBV20-1 few . TRBJ2-7
CSGNPGLGGTQYF TGCAGTGGTAATCCGGGACTAGGGGGGACCCAGTACTTC TRBV20-1 . TRBD2 TRBJ2-5
CASSEVRQSGYTF TGTGCCAGTAGTGAGGTTCGGCAGAGCGGCTACACCTTC TRBV19 few . TRBJ1-2
CSARVSSGSSYNEQFF TGCAGTGCTAGAGTATCCAGCGGATCATCCTACAATGAGCAGTTCTTC TRBV20-1 many . TRBJ2-1
CSARGLAGAKQYF TGCAGTGCTCGAGGGCTAGCGGGAGCAAAGCAGTACTTC TRBV20-1 . TRBD2 TRBJ2-7
CASSPRPSGTGGDTQYF TGTGCCAGCTCACCTCGGCCTAGCGGGACCGGAGGGGATACGCAGTATTTT TRBV18 many TRBD2 TRBJ2-3
CASSFGDDRVNTIYF TGTGCCAGCAGCTTTGGAGATGACAGGGTAAACACCATATATTTT TRBV7-9 once TRBD1 TRBJ1-3
CASRATGAEYQETQYF TGCGCCAGCAGGGCGACAGGGGCTGAGTACCAAGAGACCCAGTACTTC TRBV5-1 many TRBD1 TRBJ2-5
CSVPGLAESSSYNEQFF TGCAGCGTTCCGGGACTAGCGGAGTCTAGCTCCTACAATGAGCAGTTCTTC TRBV29-1 few TRBD2 TRBJ2-1
CSARNPSRSGNTIYF TGCAGTGCTAGAAATCCTTCGCGCTCTGGAAACACCATATATTTT TRBV20-1 many . TRBJ1-3
CASRLISGSADTQYF TGTGCCAGCAGACTCATTAGCGGGAGCGCAGATACGCAGTATTTT TRBV6-1 many TRBD2 TRBJ2-3